The 26 T cell receptor beta chains listed next were all sequenced from one sample in a study of regulatory T cells in long-lasting Graves disease (dated by TCRdb to about 2021). The method behind the library was multiplex PCR. The run used an Illumina HiSeq 4000. To build TCR beta libraries, CDR3 regions were amplified by Arm-PCR using iRepertoire HTBI primers. TCRdb reran the public reads through fastp at Q25 and MiXCR, keeping productive beta chains. One record per CDR3 amino acid sequence lists the most common genes and DNA. This sample holds 310,000 or so distinct CDR3 sequences; more than 20% were observed only once. The ten largest clones add up to around 50% of the sample. Reading the label with the study, this specimen's time point is: persistent/refractory GD, antithyroid drugs over 5 years with positive TRAb. For both TCR sequencing and RNA sequencing, RNA was extracted from PBMCs using TRIzol.

The sequencing here drew on peripheral blood mononuclear cells (PBMCs), taken when the disease was refractory, from a patient treated with antithyroid drugs. The receptors were sampled from a female donor with Graves disease.

About this clonotype itself: Germline and junction disagree at one end, which may indicate a read error. The genes are TRBV3-1 and TRBJ1-2; unclear D gene. The CDR3 is made up of 13 amino acids. Germline CDR1 LGHDT, CDR2 YNNKEL (reference sequence). The CDR3 DNA reads as TGTGCCAGCAGCCCGGACGGCAGCTATGGCTGCACCTTC. Residues: CASSPDGSYGCTF.

The chain employs TRBV4-1 and TRBJ1-1; D gene unclear. The CDR3 spans 13 residues. The V end lost 0 bases, the J end lost 3 bases, and 5 bases lay between the germline ends. Looked up from germline, CDR1 is MGHRA and CDR2 is YSYEKL. CDR3 bases: TGCGCCAGCAGCCAAGAGATGCACACTGAAGCTTTCTTT. Translation gives CASSQEMHTEAFF.

This clonotype came up many times. The CDR3 coding sequence is TGTGCCAGCAGTAGAGGACAAGCCTACGAGCAGTACTTC. It is translated as CASSRGQAYEQYF. The V gene is TRBV28, the J gene TRBJ2-7; D is possibly TRBD1 (5 bases). V was clipped by 5 bases and J by 2 bases, with 10 bases between them. The CDR3 contains 13 residues. Looked up from germline, CDR1 is MDHEN and CDR2 is SYDVKM. The whole variable domain, filled in from reference TRBV28 and TRBJ2-7, reads DVKVTQSSRYLVKRTGEKVFLECVQDMDHENMFWYRQDPGLGLRLIYFSYDVKMKEKGDIPEGYSVSREKKERFSLILESASTNQTSMYLCASSRGQAYEQYFGPGTRLTVT.

This clonotype has a count of ten or more. The chain has TRBV7-8 and TRBJ2-7; 8 nucleotides agree with TRBD2. Germline V gene lookup returns CDR1 SGHVS and CDR2 FQNEAQ. This CDR3 is 15 amino acids long. Trimming at V came to 2 bases and at J to 6 bases, leaving 9 bases not matched to a gene. The CDR3 loop is CASSLFGTREAEQYF. The CDR3 coding sequence is TGTGCCAGCAGCTTATTCGGGACTAGGGAGGCCGAGCAGTACTTC.

There are many counts of this clonotype. The V and J genes are TRBV30 and TRBJ1-1, with D uncertain. Trimming cost V 5 bases and J 7 bases, with 14 bases left between them. The length of the CDR3 is 12 residues. Looked up from germline, CDR1 is GTSNPN and CDR2 is SVGIG (reference sequence). The DNA for the CDR3 is TGTGCCTGGGGCGGGGATAGTAGTGAAGCTTTCTTT. Translation: CAWGGDSSEAFF.

This clonotype was seen at least ten times. V and J are TRBV27 and TRBJ2-7; perhaps TRBD1 as D (6 bases). The V end lost 5 bases, the J end lost 2 bases, and 13 bases lay between the germline ends. The CDR3 runs to 14 residues. Germline values: CDR1 MNHEY, CDR2 SMNVEV (reference sequence). The DNA for the CDR3 is TGTGCCAGCAGTGCACAGGACAGAGCCTACGAGCAGTACTTC. Translating it yields CASSAQDRAYEQYF.

The table lists this clonotype with a few counts. The CDR3 sequence: CASSYGQPRSTDTQYF. DNA for the CDR3: TGTGCCAGCAGTTACGGTCAGCCCCGAAGCACAGATACGCAGTATTTT. The V call is TRBV6-5, the J call TRBJ2-3; D remains unclear. This CDR3 has 16 residues. Germline loops: CDR1 MNHEY, CDR2 SVGAGI. V was trimmed by 2 bases and J by 0 bases, leaving 12 bases between them.

This clonotype was seen a handful of times. This chain connects TRBV7-9 to TRBJ2-7; 12 bases are shared with TRBD2. Germline CDR1 is SEHNR and CDR2 is FQNEAQ (reference sequence). V was clipped by 4 bases and J by 0 bases; unmatched bases: 4. The CDR3 runs 16 residues. The CDR3 region is CASSSLAGGPSYEQYF. The CDR3 region has the DNA TGTGCCAGCAGCTCCCTAGCGGGAGGGCCCTCCTACGAGCAGTACTTC.

The chain combines TRBV7-2 with TRBJ2-1; D might be TRBD1 (6 bases). The CDR3 contains 15 residues. Per germline, CDR1 SGHTA and CDR2 FQGNSA. The germline V and J ends were trimmed by 5 bases and 5 bases, with 16 bases remaining between them. The CDR3 here is CASSLNSGAHNEQFF. For the CDR3, the DNA is TGTGCCAGCAGCCTCAACTCAGGGGCCCACAATGAGCAGTTCTTC.

This clonotype has just a few counts. The gene calls are TRBV11-2 and TRBJ2-1; 9 nucleotides align to TRBD2. The V gene's germline CDR1 is SGHAT and CDR2 FQNNGV. J was trimmed by 5 bases and V by 5 bases; bases with no gene match: 7. This CDR3 spans 15 amino acids. The CDR3 loop is CASSRSGSRDNEQFF. CDR3 nucleotides: TGTGCCAGCAGCCGTAGCGGGAGTAGGGACAATGAGCAGTTCTTC.

This clonotype was recorded at least ten times. V gene TRBV9 combines with J gene TRBJ1-1, with D unresolved. The germline V and J ends were trimmed by 4 bases and 4 bases, with 11 bases remaining between them. This CDR3 has 13 residues. In germline, CDR1 is SGDLS, CDR2 YYNGEE. This CDR3 reads CASSTSRGTEAFF. The CDR3 DNA reads as TGTGCCAGCAGCACATCACGAGGCACTGAAGCTTTCTTT.

The V and J genes are TRBV9 and TRBJ1-1; TRBD1 is a possible D gene (6 bases). CDR1 and CDR2 from the germline V gene are SGDLS and YYNGEE. The CDR3 consists of 15 residues. V gave up 4 bases and J gave up 5 bases, with 18 bases separating them. CDR3 nucleotides: TGTGCCAGCAGCCCATCCTTTGAGGGGGGAACTGAAGCTTTCTTT. It translates to CASSPSFEGGTEAFF.

This clonotype has only a few counts. The rearrangement links TRBV16 to TRBJ1-1, with a tentative D call TRBD1 (5 bases). Per the germline V gene, CDR1 is KGHSY and CDR2 is FQNENV. The CDR3 has 15 amino acids. V lost 5 bases and J 3 bases, leaving 16 bases between the germline ends. In DNA form, the CDR3 reads TGTGCCAGCAGCGCCCGAGGGGTAGGGGACACTGAAGCTTTCTTT. It codes for CASSARGVGDTEAFF.

The chain employs TRBV7-2 and TRBJ2-7; D may be TRBD2 (5 bases). The CDR3 has 15 residues. V was cut by 1 base and J by 7 bases, with 17 bases left in between. The germline CDR1 and CDR2 sequences are SGHTA and FQGNSA. The DNA of the CDR3 is TGTGCCAGCAGCTTAGATACGAGGGCGACTGGGGAGCAGTACTTC. Translated: CASSLDTRATGEQYF.

In its sample, this clonotype was seen many times. J is TRBJ2-5 and V is TRBV12-3 or TRBV12-4; 7 nucleotides align to TRBD1. V lost 6 bases and J lost 4; bases outside the gene matches: 11. This CDR3 is 15 amino acids long. The chain's CDR3 is CASSSRQGRAETQYF. CDR3 DNA: TGTGCCAGCAGCTCAAGACAGGGAAGGGCAGAGACCCAGTACTTC.

The chain has TRBV27 and TRBJ2-5; 10 bases line up with TRBD1. Germline V gene sequence: CDR1 MNHEY, CDR2 SMNVEV (reference sequence). The V and J ends lost 5 bases and 6 bases, in that order; junction bases with no gene match: 6. The CDR3 totals 14 residues. The CDR3 region is CASSHGQGEKTQYF. The CDR3 nucleotides are TGTGCCAGCAGTCACGGACAGGGGGAGAAGACCCAGTACTTC.

The sample holds a few counts of this clonotype. The V call is TRBV30, the J call TRBJ2-7; the match to TRBD1 covers 8 bases. V dropped 4 bases and J dropped 5; count of bases not matched to a gene: 7. In germline, CDR1 is GTSNPN, CDR2 SVGIG (reference sequence). This CDR3 has 13 residues. CDR3 protein: CAWTGGVMDEQYF. CDR3 bases: TGTGCCTGGACAGGGGGCGTTATGGACGAGCAGTACTTC.

This clonotype was seen many times. The rearrangement uses TRBV6-1 and TRBJ2-6; the D is unclear. The V end was cut by 5 bases, the J end by 0 bases, with 11 bases between. Germline CDR1 and CDR2: MNHNS and SASEGT. This CDR3 spans 16 amino acids. The CDR3 nucleotides are TGTGCCAGCAGTCCTCAACATAGCTCTGGGGCCAACGTCCTGACTTTC. Amino acids: CASSPQHSSGANVLTF.

The table lists this clonotype with a few counts. This chain joins TRBV29-1 and TRBJ2-2; D assignment may be TRBD1 or TRBD2 (6 bases each). Trimming removed 1 base at V and 7 bases at J, with 10 bases between. Germline V gene data show CDR1 as SQVTM and CDR2 as ANQGSEA. The CDR3 runs to 13 residues. The CDR3 protein is CSVEAGGRGELFF. Here the CDR3 DNA reads TGCAGCGTTGAAGCTGGGGGGCGCGGGGAGCTGTTTTTT.

This clonotype has more than one count but fewer than ten. The rearrangement joins TRBV30 to TRBJ2-2; tentatively, D is TRBD2 (7 bases). The ends were cut back, 4 bases at V and 4 bases at J, with 16 bases in the middle. This CDR3 region has 15 residues. The germline V gene encodes CDR1 GTSNPN and CDR2 SVGIG (reference sequence). In nucleotides, the CDR3 is TGTGCCTGGATATGGGGGGGCGGGACCACCGGGGAGCTGTTTTTT. This translates into CAWIWGGGTTGELFF. Combining the CDR3 with reference TRBV30 and TRBJ2-2 gives the whole variable domain SQTIHQWPATLVQPVGSPLSLECTVEGTSNPNLYWYRQAAGRGLQLLFYSVGIGQISSEVPQNLSASRPQDRQFILSSKKLLLSDSGFYLCAWIWGGGTTGELFFGEGSRLTVL.

This clonotype was seen a few times. The genes are TRBV7-9 and TRBJ2-7; TRBD2 matches at 8 bases. Germline CDR1 and CDR2: SEHNR and FQNEAQ (reference sequence). The length of the CDR3 is 15 residues. Trimming took 2 bases from V and 5 from J; bases not matched to a gene: 8. This CDR3 reads CASSLQGTSFDEQYF. The CDR3 DNA follows: TGTGCCAGCAGCTTACAAGGGACTAGTTTCGACGAGCAGTACTTC. The variable domain in full, with the rest retrieved from reference TRBV7-9 and TRBJ2-7, is DTGVSQNPRHKITKRGQNVTFRCDPISEHNRLYWYRQTLGQGPEFLTYFQNEAQLEKSRLLSDRFSAERPKGSFSTLEIQRTEQGDSAMYLCASSLQGTSFDEQYFGPGTRLTVT.

Concerning this clonotype: A read error may be the cause here, since a much bigger clone is one base away. CDR3 sequence reads: CASSSEGEATEQYF. The DNA of the CDR3 is TGTGCCAGCAGCTCAGAAGGAGAAGCCACCGAGCAGTACTTC. The rearrangement uses TRBV7-9 and TRBJ2-7, with D unclear. V lost 4 bases and J 6 bases, leaving 16 bases between the germline ends. CDR1 and CDR2 from the germline V gene are SEHNR and FQNEAQ (reference sequence). The CDR3 extends over 14 amino acids.

The table lists this clonotype with many counts. The gene calls are TRBV28 and TRBJ2-5; no definite D call. CDR1 and CDR2 from the germline V gene are MDHEN and SYDVKM. The CDR3 totals 13 residues. V was clipped by 8 bases and J by 1 base, with 11 bases between them. The chain's CDR3 is CASLTTGQETQYF. For the CDR3, the DNA is TGTGCCAGCCTAACGACGGGCCAAGAGACCCAGTACTTC. Variable domain in full (rest from reference TRBV28 and TRBJ2-5): DVKVTQSSRYLVKRTGEKVFLECVQDMDHENMFWYRQDPGLGLRLIYFSYDVKMKEKGDIPEGYSVSREKKERFSLILESASTNQTSMYLCASLTTGQETQYFGPGTRLLVL.

This chain uses TRBV6-2 or TRBV6-3 with TRBJ1-3; no clear D gene. This CDR3 is 13 amino acids long. V lost 6 bases and J 4 bases, leaving 10 bases between the germline ends. CDR1 and CDR2 from the germline V gene are MNHEY and SVGEGT. CDR3 in amino acids: CASRSTPGNTIYF. CDR3 DNA: TGTGCCAGCAGATCAACCCCCGGAAACACCATATATTTT.

Ten or more counts support this clonotype. This chain joins TRBV20-1 and TRBJ1-1, with D uncertain. V dropped 1 base and J dropped 0 bases, with 12 bases sitting between them. CDR3 length: 15 residues. Germline CDR1 is DFQATT and CDR2 is SNEGSKA (reference sequence). The DNA of the CDR3 is TGCAGTGCTAGAGTTAGAGACTTCATGAACACTGAAGCTTTCTTT. Residues: CSARVRDFMNTEAFF.

Concerning this clonotype: A read error is likely here: a far larger clone is one base away. This chain joins TRBV2 and TRBJ2-5; no firm D call. Germline CDR1 and CDR2: SNHLY and FYNNEI. CDR3 length equals 11 residues. CDR3 bases: TGTGTCAGCAGCTATGAAGAGACCCAGTACTTC. Encoded protein: CVSSYEETQYF. Filled out from reference TRBV2 and TRBJ2-5, the complete variable domain reads EPEVTQTPSHQVTQMGQEVILRCVPISNHLYFYWYRQILGQKVEFLVSFYNNEISEKSEIFDDQFSVERPDGSNFTLKIRSTKLEDSAMYFCVSSYEETQYFGPGTRLLVL.